The table lists the clone carrying this T cell receptor (beta chain) with a few counts. Its cognate antigen is unknown. This entry comes from a study of CD8+ T cells in alopecia areata. About the research overall: Oral tofacitinib (5 to 10 mg twice daily) was administered to treated patients.

Germline CDR1 is LNHDA and CDR2 is SQIVND (reference sequence). This CDR3 is 14 amino acids long. V lost 3 bases and J 2 bases, leaving 10 bases between the germline ends. Patients with alopecia areata provided lesional scalp punch biopsies as well as peripheral blood. Both CD4+ and CD8+ T cells were separated by sorting PBMCs. Overall study results and limits: Normal scalp showed lower clonality than lesional scalp, especially alopecia totalis/universalis.

cDNA reverse transcribed from extracted RNA served as the sequencing template. Profiling relied on immunoSEQ multiplex PCR, and the TCRdb table lists in-frame clones only, not all of them. The repertoire holds 150,000 to 200,000 clones, with 59% as singletons. The clonotype comes from a human donor with alopecia areata. The specimen comprised CD4+ T cells sorted from blood, sampled at week 0. This chain connects TRBV19 to TRBJ1-1; D ambiguous. The CDR3: CASSISGINTEAFF. The CDR3 bases are TGTGCCAGTAGTATCTCGGGGATCAACACTGAAGCTTTCTTT.